These 15 T cell receptor beta chains came from one sample sequenced in a study of CD8+CD57+ T cells in acquired aplastic anemia. Genomic DNA, serving as template, underwent TCR beta VDJ and CDR3 profiling. TCRdb reprocessed the reads via MiXCR and lists one record per CDR3 protein. The sample consists of approximately 380,000 distinct CDR3 sequences, approximately 70% of them appearing once. The sample comprised sorted CD4+, CD8+, or CD8+CD57+ T cells (not recorded which) from PBMCs. Receptors were obtained from a human donor in good health, serving as a control.

The chain carries TRBV2 and TRBJ1-1; no firm D call. Germline V lookup: CDR1 SNHLY, CDR2 FYNNEI. The CDR3 contains 14 residues. V dropped 6 bases and J dropped 4 bases, with 15 bases sitting between them. CDR3 protein: CASRDRSGATEAFF. DNA for the CDR3: TGTGCCAGCAGGGACCGGAGCGGAGCCACTGAAGCTTTCTTT.

V usage is TRBV12-3 or TRBV12-4 and J usage is TRBJ2-7, with TRBD1 matching 9 bases. After removal of 8 bases from V and 6 bases from J, the junction contained 5 bases not matched to a gene. The CDR3 covers 12 residues. CDR3 DNA sequence: TGTGCCAGCCGGGACAGGGTACGCGAGCAGTACTTC. The encoded protein is CASRDRVREQYF.

V is TRBV19 and J is TRBJ2-3; D ambiguous. The CDR3 extends over 14 amino acids. V was shortened by 7 bases and J by 6 bases, with 17 bases between the two germline ends. CDR1 LNHDA and CDR2 SQIVND come from the germline V gene (reference sequence). CDR3 coding DNA: TGTGCCAGTATCAGGAGTAGAGACTCCGATACGCAGTATTTT. Protein product: CASIRSRDSDTQYF.

The chain is built from TRBV20-1 and TRBJ1-4; D gene ambiguous. The CDR3 length is 14 residues. V gave up 5 bases and J gave up 9 bases, with 19 bases separating them. CDR1 and CDR2 (germline): DFQATT, SNEGSKA (reference sequence). The DNA for the CDR3 is TGCAGTGCTTCCGGCCCTTTTGAGACCCAAAAACTGTTTTTT. Its translation: CSASGPFETQKLFF.

The chain couples TRBV7-9 to TRBJ1-1; 7 positions match TRBD1. Germline lookup yields CDR1 SEHNR and CDR2 FQNEAQ (reference sequence). V lost 0 bases to trimming and J lost 14 bases; unmatched junction nucleotides: 15. CDR3 length equals 15 residues. The CDR3 nucleotides read TGTGCCAGCAGCTTAGCGAAGGGGGCGGGTAATGGCTACTTCTTT. Its translation is CASSLAKGAGNGYFF.

This chain uses TRBV12-3 or TRBV12-4 with TRBJ1-1, with D uncertain. V gave up 5 bases and J gave up 4 bases, with 8 bases separating them. This CDR3 is built from 12 residues. The CDR3 protein is CASSPGSTEAFF. The CDR3 nucleotides are TGTGCCAGCAGTCCCGGGAGCACTGAAGCTTTCTTT.

This clonotype has a count of ten or more. The CDR3 sequence is CASSLASGGIKDTQYF. DNA of the CDR3: TGTGCCAGCAGTTTAGCGAGCGGGGGGATCAAAGATACGCAGTATTTT. The rearrangement joins TRBV12-3 or TRBV12-4 to TRBJ2-3; TRBD2 matches 9 bases. The CDR3 length is 16 residues. J lost 5 bases, V lost 0 bases, and 6 bases had no gene match.

The chain is built from TRBV12-3 or TRBV12-4 and TRBJ1-4; 7 nucleotides line up with TRBD1. The CDR3 runs 15 residues. With 10 bases clipped from V and 8 bases from J, the junction kept 16 bases outside the gene matches. This CDR3 is CATSTENRGGEKLFF. The DNA of the CDR3 is TGTGCCACCAGCACAGAGAACAGGGGAGGAGAAAAACTGTTTTTT.

Concerning this clonotype itself: Because it lacks the conserved phenylalanine or tryptophan at the end, this CDR3 is likely a read error. It is unclear where the CDR3 begins or ends on the DNA, so no DNA is shown, and the CDR3 is as TCRdb lists it. This chain connects TRBV19 to TRBJ2-1; TRBD2, as called in the table, went unchecked against the DNA. Germline V gene sequence: CDR1 LNHDA, CDR2 SQIVND (reference sequence). The CDR3 is 16 residues long, ends included. The CDR3 here is CASSIPSHGSYNEQVI.

With regard to this clonotype: No conserved phenylalanine or tryptophan ends this CDR3, so it is likely a read error. The DNA is omitted, as the CDR3 cannot be located on it reliably, and the CDR3 follows TCRdb's listing. The chain couples TRBV7-6 to TRBJ2-5; the D segment call TRBD1 is taken from the table without a DNA check. The CDR3 region is 13 residues in length, termini included. The germline gives CDR1 SGHVS, CDR2 FNYEAQ. CDR3 amino acids: CASSSGAVAYEHY.

This clonotype was recorded many times. The V call is TRBV7-9, the J call TRBJ1-1; 7 positions match TRBD1. This CDR3 comprises 14 residues. Germline V gene data show CDR1 as SEHNR and CDR2 as FQNEAQ (reference sequence). V was pared by 5 bases and J by 1 base, with 4 bases of the junction left unmatched. CDR3 loop: CASSQGQTNTEAFF. The CDR3 DNA reads as TGTGCCAGCAGCCAGGGACAGACGAACACTGAAGCTTTCTTT.

About this clonotype itself: At one boundary the junction diverges from the germline segment, which might be a read error. This chain joins TRBV5-1 and TRBJ2-3, with 8 bases fitting TRBD2. The CDR3 has 18 amino acids. Germline CDR1 SGHRS, CDR2 YFSETQ. DNA for the CDR3: TGTGCCAGCAGCTTTCGGGCAACCGGCGTTCTAGCGGGCCATACGCAGTATTTT. This gives the protein CASSFRATGVLAGHTQYF.

This clonotype came up many times. The chain uses TRBV20-1 and TRBJ1-3, with D unclear. Trimming stripped 6 bases from V and 0 bases from J, with 12 bases between. The CDR3 consists of 14 residues. Looked up from germline, CDR1 is DFQATT and CDR2 is SNEGSKA (reference sequence). The CDR3 sequence is CSAPDPVSGNTIYF. DNA for the CDR3: TGCAGTGCCCCGGATCCGGTCTCTGGAAACACCATATATTTT.

V and J are TRBV5-4 and TRBJ1-5, with D perhaps matching TRBD1 (5 bases). This CDR3 is built from 14 residues. The germline gives CDR1 SGHNT, CDR2 YYREEE (reference sequence). V was clipped by 3 bases and J by 6 bases, with 13 bases between them. Here the CDR3 reads CASSWGGVGQPQHF. The CDR3 DNA sequence: TGTGCCAGCAGCTGGGGCGGTGTGGGTCAGCCCCAGCATTTT.

The chain links TRBV20-1 to TRBJ1-2, with D possibly being TRBD1 (5 bases). Germline V CDR1 and CDR2: DFQATT, SNEGSKA (reference sequence). CDR3 size: 14 residues. The ends were cut back, 5 bases at V and 4 bases at J, with 17 bases in the middle. The CDR3 here is CSAQRPGSFYGYTF. The CDR3 nucleotides are TGCAGTGCTCAGCGTCCAGGGAGTTTCTATGGCTACACCTTC.